This T cell receptor (beta chain) was recovered during a study of T cell responses to AZD1222 COVID-19 vaccine. Trimming removed 4 bases from V and 0 bases from J; junction bases left unmatched: 21. The CDR3 is 21 residues long. Germline loops: CDR1 LNHDA, CDR2 SQIVND (reference sequence). The table came from immunoSEQ multiplex PCR; TCRdb's copy has only in-frame clones and leaves some out. Among about 160,000 clones listed, over 80% were seen once. This sequence joins TRBV19 and TRBJ2-7, with 10 bases matching TRBD2. This clonotype was sampled from an adult in good health. This specimen consisted of peripheral blood, obtained on day 0 of AZD1222 vaccination. CDR3 protein: CASSRRYPQAGGDRSSYEQYF. Written as DNA, the CDR3 is TGTGCCAGTAGTAGACGGTACCCCCAAGCGGGAGGGGATCGTAGCTCCTACGAGCAGTACTTC. Using reference TRBV19 and TRBJ2-7 for the parts outside the CDR3, the full variable domain is DGGITQSPKYLFRKEGQNVTLSCEQNLNHDAMYWYRQDPGQGLRLIYYSQIVNDFQKGDIAEGYSVSREKKESFPLTVTSAQKNPTAFYLCASSRRYPQAGGDRSSYEQYFGPGTRLTVT.